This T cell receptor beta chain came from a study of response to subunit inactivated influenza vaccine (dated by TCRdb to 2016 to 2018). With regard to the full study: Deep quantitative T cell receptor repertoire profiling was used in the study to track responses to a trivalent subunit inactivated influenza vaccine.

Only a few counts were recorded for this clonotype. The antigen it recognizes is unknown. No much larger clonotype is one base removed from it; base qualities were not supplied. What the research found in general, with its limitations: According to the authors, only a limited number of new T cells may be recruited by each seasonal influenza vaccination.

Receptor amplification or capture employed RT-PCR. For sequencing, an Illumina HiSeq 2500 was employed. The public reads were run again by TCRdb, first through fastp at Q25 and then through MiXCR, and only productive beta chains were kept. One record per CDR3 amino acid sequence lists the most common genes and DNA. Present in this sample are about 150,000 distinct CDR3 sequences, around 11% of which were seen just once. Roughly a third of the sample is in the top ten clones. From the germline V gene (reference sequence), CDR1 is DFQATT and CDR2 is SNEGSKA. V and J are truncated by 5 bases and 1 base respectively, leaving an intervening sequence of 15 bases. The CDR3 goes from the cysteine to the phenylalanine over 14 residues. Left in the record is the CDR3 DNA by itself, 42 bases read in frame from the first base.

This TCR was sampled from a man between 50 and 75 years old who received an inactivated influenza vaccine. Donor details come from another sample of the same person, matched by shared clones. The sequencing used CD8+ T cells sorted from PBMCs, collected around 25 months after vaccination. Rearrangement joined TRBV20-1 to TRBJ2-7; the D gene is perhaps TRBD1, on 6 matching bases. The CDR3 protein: CSASDRRYSYEQYF. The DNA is TGCAGTGCTTCAGACAGGCGCTATTCCTACGAGCAGTACTTC.